The 25 T cell receptor beta chains reported below all come from one sample, sequenced in a study of Ad26.COV2.S vaccination and SARS-CoV-2 variants. Described treatment: some 19 received Ad26.COV2.S at low or high dose, single or two shots; a few received placebo; per-sample allocation not given. Sampling took place 63 days after the first vaccine or placebo injection. Produced via immunoSEQ multiplex PCR; TCRdb's table is partial and in-frame only. The data contain 350,000 to 500,000 clones, roughly 90% of them singletons. Source: peripheral blood, taken in a trial of Ad26.COV2.S vaccine versus placebo. All receptors come from a person between 18 and 59 years old who received the Ad26.COV2.S COVID-19 vaccine or a placebo.

The table lists this clone with a count of one. This chain connects TRBV7-7 to TRBJ2-1, with 7 bases identical to TRBD2. Trimming at V came to 4 bases and at J to 7 bases, leaving 10 bases not matched to a gene. The CDR3 length is 15 residues. CDR1 and CDR2 from the germline V gene are SSHAT and FNYEAQ (reference sequence). This CDR3 is CASSSLAAVQNEQFF. The CDR3 nucleotides read TGTGCCAGCAGCTCGCTAGCGGCCGTACAGAATGAGCAGTTCTTC.

J is TRBJ1-2 and V is TRBV27, with D possibly matching TRBD1 (5 bases). This CDR3 comprises 17 residues. The V gene lost 0 bases and the J gene lost 3 bases, with 17 bases spanning the gap. Germline CDR1 MNHEY, CDR2 SMNVEV (reference sequence). CDR3 bases: TGTGCCAGCAGTTTATCGAACCCAGGGAGGGGCGACTATGGCTACACCTTC. It codes for CASSLSNPGRGDYGYTF.

The V call is TRBV7-9, the J call TRBJ1-1; TRBD1 is a possible D gene (6 bases). This CDR3 is 14 amino acids long. V lost 1 base and J lost 7, with 13 bases in between. The germline gives CDR1 SEHNR, CDR2 FQNEAQ (reference sequence). The DNA for the CDR3 is TGTGCCAGCAGCTTAGTCGCAGGGGAGGGTGAAGCTTTCTTT. It is translated as CASSLVAGEGEAFF.

V is TRBV18 and J is TRBJ1-2, with 8 bases identical to TRBD1. This CDR3 has 15 amino acids. The trim removed 5 bases at V and 2 bases at J, leaving 7 bases unmatched. From germline, CDR1 is KGHSH and CDR2 LQKENI. CDR3 nucleotide sequence: TGTGCCAGCTCATTCGACAGGGGCGCAAACTATGGCTACACCTTC. Its protein is CASSFDRGANYGYTF.

The J gene is TRBJ2-1, the V gene TRBV7-9, with 8 bases matching TRBD2. The germline V gene encodes CDR1 SEHNR and CDR2 FQNEAQ (reference sequence). The CDR3 covers 18 residues. After removal of 1 base from V and 7 bases from J, the junction contained 15 bases not matched to a gene. The CDR3 reads CASSLGSPRGGRWNEQFF. The CDR3 bases are TGTGCCAGCAGCTTAGGCTCACCCCGGGGGGGCCGTTGGAATGAGCAGTTCTTC.

The chain links TRBV5-1 to TRBJ1-5, with D possibly matching TRBD1 (5 bases). The CDR3 spans 15 residues. Germline V gives CDR1 SGHRS, CDR2 YFSETQ. With 1 base removed from V and 0 bases from J, the gap between germline ends came to 8 bases. CDR3 coding DNA: TGCGCCAGCAGCTTGACTGGACATAGCAATCAGCCCCAGCATTTT. It codes for CASSLTGHSNQPQHF.

V is TRBV6-6 and J is TRBJ1-4; D not certain. This CDR3 region has 15 residues. The germline V gene has CDR1 MNHNY and CDR2 SVGAGI (reference sequence). Trimming took 0 bases from V and 7 from J, leaving 12 bases between them. The CDR3 nucleotides are TGTGCCAGCAGTTACTCGAACGGGCCGGGTGAAAAACTGTTTTTT. Translation: CASSYSNGPGEKLFF.

This clone was detected many times. The chain carries TRBV7-2 and TRBJ2-1, with D maybe TRBD1 (5 bases). Germline CDR1 SGHTA, CDR2 FQGNSA. The V gene lost 2 bases and the J gene lost 0 bases, with 11 bases spanning the gap. The CDR3 consists of 16 residues. The CDR3 coding sequence is TGTGCCAGCAGCTTACAGGGAAAAGACTCCTACAATGAGCAGTTCTTC. Protein product: CASSLQGKDSYNEQFF.

The chain carries TRBV30 and TRBJ1-1; D may be TRBD1 (5 bases). V lost 3 bases and J lost 0, with 17 bases in between. The CDR3 totals 16 residues. Germline V lookup: CDR1 GTSNPN, CDR2 SVGIG (reference sequence). This chain's CDR3 is CAWRRAGTYMNTEAFF. CDR3 nucleotides: TGTGCCTGGAGAAGGGCCGGGACTTACATGAACACTGAAGCTTTCTTT.

The V gene is TRBV7-8, the J gene TRBJ2-3; D remains unclear. V was clipped by 6 bases and J by 2 bases, with 12 bases between them. Germline V gene data show CDR1 as SGHVS and CDR2 as FQNEAQ. This CDR3 is 14 amino acids long. The CDR3 here is CASSQIQFTDTQYF. CDR3 bases: TGTGCCAGCAGTCAAATCCAATTCACAGATACGCAGTATTTT.

This chain joins TRBV7-6 and TRBJ2-7, with D perhaps TRBD1 or TRBD2 (5 bases each). Trimming took 5 bases from V and 0 from J, leaving 14 bases between them. Germline CDR1 reads SGHVS; CDR2 reads FNYEAQ. CDR3 length: 15 amino acids. CDR3 residues: CASSMEVGPSYEQYF. The CDR3 DNA is TGTGCCAGCAGCATGGAAGTGGGACCCTCCTACGAGCAGTACTTC.

The rearrangement joins TRBV29-1 to TRBJ1-1; 8 bases map to TRBD1. The V segment lost 6 bases and the J segment 0 bases; nucleotides outside the gene matches: 3. The CDR3 sequence is 13 residues long. Looked up from germline, CDR1 is SQVTM and CDR2 is ANQGSEA. The DNA for the CDR3 is TGCAGCGTGGGGACAGGCTTGAACACTGAAGCTTTCTTT. It translates to CSVGTGLNTEAFF. Together with reference TRBV29-1 and TRBJ1-1, the CDR3 gives the full variable domain: SAVISQKPSRDICQRGTSLTIQCQVDSQVTMMFWYRQQPGQSLTLIATANQGSEATYESGFVIDKFPISRPNLTFSTLTVSNMSPEDSSIYLCSVGTGLNTEAFFGQGTRLTVV.

V and J are TRBV13 and TRBJ1-1; D uncertain. Germline lookup yields CDR1 PRHDT and CDR2 FYEKMQ (reference sequence). The V end was cut by 2 bases, the J end by 0 bases, with 19 bases between. The CDR3 covers 18 residues. CDR3 sequence (DNA): TGTGCCAGCAGCTTATACTCCCTTCACGGGTTATTGAACACTGAAGCTTTCTTT. Translating gives CASSLYSLHGLLNTEAFF.

The CDR3 DNA sequence: TGTGCCAGTAGGAGTACAGGGCGCTCGAACACTGAAGCTTTCTTT. Protein: CASRSTGRSNTEAFF. The chain links TRBV19 to TRBJ1-1, with a weak D call TRBD1 (6 bases). CDR3 length equals 15 residues. Germline-derived CDR1 and CDR2 are LNHDA and SQIVND (reference sequence). The V end was cut by 6 bases, the J end by 1 base, with 15 bases between.

The V call is TRBV11-2, the J call TRBJ2-5; 9 nucleotides match TRBD1. This CDR3 comprises 17 residues. V gave up 0 bases and J gave up 7 bases; unmatched junction bases: 12. Germline V gene data show CDR1 as SGHAT and CDR2 as FQNNGV. This CDR3 reads CASSLEGGTGRTGTQYF. The CDR3 nucleotides are TGTGCCAGCAGCTTAGAAGGTGGGACAGGGAGGACGGGGACCCAGTACTTC.

This chain connects TRBV11-3 to TRBJ2-3; 7 bases agree with TRBD2. The junction had 9 bases not matched to a gene; V was cut back by 3 bases and J by 6 bases. The CDR3 runs 15 residues. Germline-derived CDR1 and CDR2 are SGHNT and YENEEA. The CDR3 spells CASSLNGAGRDTQYF. The CDR3 DNA sequence: TGTGCCAGCAGCTTGAACGGAGCGGGGCGGGATACGCAGTATTTT.

The chain employs TRBV3-1 (or the pseudogene TRBV3-2) and TRBJ2-1, with 7 bases fitting TRBD2. V gave up 10 bases and J gave up 4 bases; unmatched junction bases: 7. This CDR3 comprises 13 residues. Germline V gene data show CDR1 as LGHDT and CDR2 as YNNKEL (reference sequence). The CDR3 coding sequence is TGTGCCACCGCAAAGCGGGGTTACAATGAGCAGTTCTTC. The encoded protein is CATAKRGYNEQFF.

The table lists this clone with a few counts. The chain uses TRBV6-1 and TRBJ2-7, with TRBD2 matching over 7 bases. V lost 0 bases and J lost 3; bases outside the gene matches: 5. This CDR3 spans 15 amino acids. The germline V gene has CDR1 MNHNS and CDR2 SASEGT. DNA for the CDR3: TGTGCCAGCAGTGAAGCGAATGGCGGGGGCTACGAGCAGTACTTC. Its protein is CASSEANGGGYEQYF.

J is TRBJ2-3 and V is TRBV2, with 9 bases that match TRBD1. The V gene's germline CDR1 is SNHLY and CDR2 FYNNEI. The CDR3 is 17 amino acids. Unmatched junction bases numbered 8, after V lost 4 bases and J lost 0 bases. The DNA of the CDR3 is TGTGCCAGCAGTGTAGGTTCACAGGGGGCAAGCACAGATACGCAGTATTTT. The encoded protein is CASSVGSQGASTDTQYF.

The CDR3 reads CASSMRRVAGGRRYEQYF. In nucleotides, the CDR3 is TGTGCCAGTAGTATGCGAAGGGTAGCGGGGGGACGTCGCTACGAGCAGTACTTC. The chain couples TRBV19 to TRBJ2-7; 10 nucleotides line up with TRBD2. The CDR3 extends over 18 amino acids. The V segment lost 3 bases and the J segment 3 bases; nucleotides outside the gene matches: 14. Looked up from germline, CDR1 is LNHDA and CDR2 is SQIVND (reference sequence). The complete variable domain, with remaining parts taken from reference TRBV19 and TRBJ2-7, reads DGGITQSPKYLFRKEGQNVTLSCEQNLNHDAMYWYRQDPGQGLRLIYYSQIVNDFQKGDIAEGYSVSREKKESFPLTVTSAQKNPTAFYLCASSMRRVAGGRRYEQYFGPGTRLTVT.

The J gene is TRBJ2-3, the V gene TRBV9; 7 bases fit TRBD2. With 4 bases clipped from V and 4 bases from J, the junction kept 9 bases outside the gene matches. There are 15 residues in the CDR3. The germline V gene has CDR1 SGDLS and CDR2 YYNGEE. CDR3 nucleotides: TGTGCCAGCAGCCCTAGCGGAAGGGCAGCAGATACGCAGTATTTT. Residues: CASSPSGRAADTQYF.

The chain uses TRBV24-1 and TRBJ2-7; 12 bases line up with TRBD1. The length of the CDR3 is 17 residues. From germline, CDR1 is KGHDR and CDR2 SFDVKD. The junction had 9 bases not matched to a gene; V was cut back by 4 bases and J by 3 bases. The CDR3 nucleotides are TGTGCCACCAGTGACCAAGCCGGGACAGGGGGCCTCTACGAGCAGTACTTC. It translates to CATSDQAGTGGLYEQYF.

CDR3 DNA: TGTGCCAGCAGTTACGGAGGGGGAGCTTTCTTT. Translated, it gives CASSYGGGAFF. The rearrangement joins TRBV6-2 or TRBV6-3 to TRBJ1-1; a possible D gene is TRBD1 (6 bases). This CDR3 region has 11 residues. CDR1 MNHEY and CDR2 SVGEGT come from the germline V gene. Trimming removed 2 bases from V and 10 bases from J, with 8 bases in between.

A word on this clone: The same CDR3 also results from other DNA sequences found in this sample. This chain joins TRBV2 and TRBJ2-2; D is tentatively TRBD1 or TRBD2 (5 bases each). V lost 3 bases to trimming and J lost 1 base, with 6 bases between them. CDR3 length: 14 amino acids. Germline CDR1 is SNHLY and CDR2 is FYNNEI. The CDR3 here is CASSERGNTGELFF. The CDR3 DNA reads TGTGCCAGCAGTGAGAGGGGGAACACCGGGGAGCTGTTTTTT.

The rearrangement uses TRBV10-1 and TRBJ2-1; 10 bases align to TRBD2. This CDR3 spans 19 amino acids. Per the germline V gene, CDR1 is WNHNN and CDR2 is SYGVQD (reference sequence). Trimming removed 5 bases from V and 0 bases from J; junction bases left unmatched: 13. CDR3: CASSPSGGAAGSSYNEQFF. The CDR3 coding sequence is TGCGCCAGCAGTCCCAGCGGGGGGGCGGCCGGGAGCTCCTACAATGAGCAGTTCTTC.